These 8 T cell receptor beta chains were sequenced from one sample in a study of identifying expanded T cells in peripheral blood. TCRdb's table, derived via immunoSEQ multiplex PCR, lists solely in-frame clones and lacks some. The table records 90,000 to 100,000 clones, roughly 88% of them present only once. Sequenced sample: blood. These receptors all come from a person aged 18 to 69 in good health.

This chain links TRBV7-9 with TRBJ1-5; a possible D gene is TRBD1 (5 bases). The V and J ends lost 3 bases and 7 bases respectively, with 10 bases between them. CDR1 is SEHNR and CDR2 is FQNEAQ in the germline V gene (reference sequence). The CDR3 runs 13 residues. The CDR3 reads CASSLGEAQPQHF. CDR3 nucleotides: TGTGCCAGCAGCTTGGGGGAGGCCCAGCCCCAGCATTTT.

Here the CDR3 reads CASSQDGSGTFLGYTF. The CDR3 DNA reads TGCGCCAGCAGCCAAGATGGGTCAGGGACATTTCTCGGCTACACCTTC. The rearrangement uses TRBV4-1 and TRBJ1-2; weak D call: TRBD1 (6 bases). Germline V lookup: CDR1 MGHRA, CDR2 YSYEKL. Deletions cut 0 bases from V and 8 bases from J, with 19 bases between. CDR3 length: 16 amino acids.

The J gene is TRBJ1-2, the V gene TRBV18; 7 bases agree with TRBD1. V lost 5 bases to trimming and J lost 2 bases; unmatched junction nucleotides: 8. CDR3 length equals 15 residues. Germline values: CDR1 KGHSH, CDR2 LQKENI. CDR3 sequence reads: CASSSLGQANYGYTF. The CDR3, as DNA: TGTGCCAGCTCATCGCTCGGACAGGCGAACTATGGCTACACCTTC.

The V call is TRBV28, the J call TRBJ2-7; no clear D. CDR1 is MDHEN, CDR2 SYDVKM, per germline. V lost 8 bases, J lost 3 bases, and 8 bases lay in between. The length of the CDR3 is 11 residues. The CDR3 region has the DNA TGTGCCAGCGGCGATAGCTACGAGCAGTACTTC. Protein: CASGDSYEQYF.

This rearrangement joins TRBV9 to TRBJ2-1; D is uncertain. CDR3 length: 15 amino acids. Germline V gene data show CDR1 as SGDLS and CDR2 as YYNGEE. The ends were cut back, 1 base at V and 0 bases at J, with 8 bases in the middle. DNA for the CDR3: TGTGCCAGCAGCGTATCGGTCCACTCCTACAATGAGCAGTTCTTC. This sequence encodes CASSVSVHSYNEQFF.

V is TRBV5-4 and J is TRBJ1-5, with 7 bases fitting TRBD1. The CDR3 covers 14 residues. V trimming: 4 bases; J trimming: 4 bases; junction bases outside the gene matches: 5. Germline V gene lookup returns CDR1 SGHNT and CDR2 YYREEE (reference sequence). CDR3: CASSTGTANQPQHF. The CDR3, as DNA: TGTGCCAGCAGCACCGGGACAGCTAATCAGCCCCAGCATTTT. Full variable domain (outside the CDR3, taken from reference TRBV5-4 and TRBJ1-5): ETGVTQSPTHLIKTRGQQVTLRCSSQSGHNTVSWYQQALGQGPQFIFQYYREEENGRGNFPPRFSGLQFPNYSSELNVNALELDDSALYLCASSTGTANQPQHFGDGTRLSIL.

This chain uses TRBV23-1 with TRBJ1-4, with D hard to call. TRBV23-1 is an ORF, with its function uncertain. The CDR3 covers 11 residues. V shed 5 bases and J shed 6 bases, with 4 bases lying between them. The CDR3 loop is CASSTYEKLFF. DNA for the CDR3: TGCGCCAGCAGTACGTATGAAAAACTGTTTTTT.

J is TRBJ2-5 and V is TRBV10-3; 10 positions agree with TRBD2. This CDR3 spans 15 amino acids. J lost 5 bases, V lost 2 bases, and 5 bases had no gene match. Germline CDR1 ENHRY, CDR2 SYGVKD. CDR3 protein: CAISETSGKGETQYF. CDR3 DNA sequence: TGTGCCATCAGTGAGACTAGCGGGAAGGGGGAGACCCAGTACTTC.